The clone carrying this T cell receptor (beta chain) was seen a few times. Antigen specificity is unknown. Making TCR cDNA involved 5'RACE template switching, which added UMIs and a universal primer site. TCRdb processed the 5' RACE reads anew with MiXCR; each CDR3 protein has one entry. The repertoire has 130,000 or so distinct CDR3 sequences, 12% to 15% of them found once; the top ten carry roughly 45%. This entry comes from a study of T cells after yellow fever vaccination. Study in general: Those fractions that held only low numbers of cells were prepared using the SMART-Seq v4 Ultra Low Input RNA kit. Study-wide results and limits: Abundant clonotypes (contaminants from the bulk population) could be present in FACS-sorted repertoires. Post-booster repertoires contained most primary-vaccination clones again (96% CD4, around 88% CD8).

V dropped 1 base and J dropped 4 bases, with 14 bases sitting between them. CDR1 and CDR2 (germline): SGHRS, YFSETQ. This CDR3 spans 15 amino acids. This specimen was CD8+ T cells sorted from PBMCs, taken 5 days after the yellow fever booster vaccination. This sequence originates from a young man who received the YFV17D yellow fever vaccine. The V gene is TRBV5-1, the J gene TRBJ2-5; weak D call: TRBD1 (6 bases). The CDR3 reads CASSLYAGVRETQYF. CDR3 nucleotides: TGCGCCAGCAGCTTGTATGCAGGGGTGAGAGAGACCCAGTACTTC.